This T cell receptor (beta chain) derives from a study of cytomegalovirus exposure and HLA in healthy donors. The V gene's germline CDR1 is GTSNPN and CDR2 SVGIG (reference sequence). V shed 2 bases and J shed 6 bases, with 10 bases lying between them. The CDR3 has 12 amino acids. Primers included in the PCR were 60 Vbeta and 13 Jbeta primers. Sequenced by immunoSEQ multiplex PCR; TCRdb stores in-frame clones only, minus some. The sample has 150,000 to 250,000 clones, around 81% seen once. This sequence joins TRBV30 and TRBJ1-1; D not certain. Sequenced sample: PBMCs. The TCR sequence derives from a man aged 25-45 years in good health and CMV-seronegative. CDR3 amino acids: CAWSRKESEAFF. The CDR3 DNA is TGTGCCTGGAGTCGGAAGGAGTCTGAAGCTTTCTTT.